The present entry profiles one T cell receptor beta chain with its context. It has no known antigen specificity. No base quality values were provided; no much bigger clone lies one nucleotide off. A single peripheral blood draw of 95 to 150 mL on average was collected from each donor into heparinised tubes. A BD FACSAria II and a panel including CD45RO, CCR7, CD25, CD127, CD95 and CD27 were used to sort naive, central memory, regulatory and stem cell-like memory CD4+ T cells. Every sorted population had a purity above 95%. PBMCs were separated immediately by Lymphoprep density gradient centrifugation and were stained directly, without being cultured. To minimize batch effects, samples were stained and sorted in pairs, one healthy donor with one patient per experiment. The entire isolated RNA was reverse transcribed using the High Capacity cDNA Reverse Transcription Kit, and thus expressed TCRB transcripts were sequenced. Deep immunoSEQ sequencing was performed on naive, central memory and regulatory T cell samples, with an average of roughly 3.3 million total reads per sample. After sorted cells were lysed in RLT buffer, RNA was extracted with DNase-treated RNeasy Micro or Mini kits, with the choice depending on cell number. To prevent cross-contamination, each cell subset was processed individually, whereas patient and healthy donor samples were processed jointly. TCRB sequences were amplified from cDNA with the immunoSEQ multiplex PCR, producing 87-bp fragments spanning the CDR3 region. Sequencing of the amplicons was done on the Illumina HiSeq platform. Per the authors' processing: Synthetic template baselines were used to correct PCR bias computationally, reads within Hamming distance 2 were collapsed together, and singletons that could not be merged were discarded. By aligning reads against IMGT, V, D and J genes, CDR3 length, and insertions or deletions at six rearrangement sites were assigned. Within each subset, clonotype counts were normalized to sorted cell number, and only after that were true diversity and Gini coefficients computed with the tcR R package. Repertoire sharing was quantified using the overlap coefficient calculated on TCRB nucleotide sequences. Out-of-frame TCRB sequences from naive cells were analyzed as a proxy for the pre-selection repertoire. Imported from immuneACCESS, the table was reduced by TCRdb to in-frame sequences with V and J called. These copies leave out some clones; in studies compared against another copy, an unresolved V gene accounts for under half, and the cause of the remainder is not known. Clone size and V and J calls were adopted from that table, with D and trimming inferred from the DNA. In this sample the table shows 250,000 to 350,000 clones, around 15% of which occur a single time. 0.015% to 0.02% of the sample is taken by the ten largest.

The data belong to a study of beta chain features in type 1 diabetes (dated by TCRdb to the late 2010s). With respect to the entire study: Mean age, gender distribution, total cell number and subset yield did not differ between patients and healthy donors. A total of about 100 million sorted cells were examined across all samples, and RNA yield correlated strongly with the number of cells per subset. The study compared TCRB repertoires of sorted circulating CD4+ T cell subsets between recently diagnosed type 1 diabetes patients and matched healthy donors. Naive and central memory subsets were obtained from all 30 or so donors, but regulatory and stem cell-like memory subsets were isolated from only 8 patients and about 8 healthy donors. General conclusions and limits of the study: PCR might favor shorter templates, but patient and control samples were amplified and corrected together, so any skew would affect both groups equally. Patients with type 1 diabetes made fewer insertions and deleted more nucleotides at VDJ recombination sites, implying thymic rearrangement abnormalities. Because cDNA was sequenced instead of genomic DNA, highly expressing activated cells could be over-represented, though the groups showed no difference in activation or CD3 levels. A moderate but significant shortening of TCRB CDR3 length was observed in type 1 diabetes patients in all four CD4+ subsets. Naive, central memory and regulatory TCRB repertoires appeared to be more alike among patients than among healthy donors. Only small numbers of individuals were included in the HLA sub-analyses, which left unresolved whether HLA type had any influence on TCRB rearrangement.

V loses 5 bases at its end and J loses 6 bases; junction bases beyond the gene matches: 8. The germline V gene (reference sequence) provides CDR1 SEHNR and CDR2 FQNEAQ. From its cysteine to its phenylalanine, the CDR3 spans 16 amino acids. Only the CDR3 DNA stays, 48 bases, in frame from base 1. What was sequenced was naive CD4+ T cells from blood. The label giving this sample's cell subset or site can be read as: true naive CD4+ T cells. The chain employs TRBV7-9 and TRBJ2-1; TRBD2 fits 12 bases in the junction. This TCR was recovered from a man aged 25 to 40 with type 1 diabetes. The CDR3 has the sequence CASSPRASGRGNEQFF. The DNA sequence is as follows: TGTGCCAGCAGCCCCCGGGCTAGCGGGAGGGGCAATGAGCAGTTCTTC.